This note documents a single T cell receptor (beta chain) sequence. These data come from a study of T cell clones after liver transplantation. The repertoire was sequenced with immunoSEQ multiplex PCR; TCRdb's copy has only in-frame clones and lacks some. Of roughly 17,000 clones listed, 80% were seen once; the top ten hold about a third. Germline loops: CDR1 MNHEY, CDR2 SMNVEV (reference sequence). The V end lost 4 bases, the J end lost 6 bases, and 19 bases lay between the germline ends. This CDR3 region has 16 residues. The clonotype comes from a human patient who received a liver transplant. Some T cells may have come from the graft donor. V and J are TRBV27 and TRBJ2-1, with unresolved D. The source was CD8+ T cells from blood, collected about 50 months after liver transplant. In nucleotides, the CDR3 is TGTGCCAGCAGTTCCGAAGACTTAAGATGGTCCAATGAGCAGTTCTTC. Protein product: CASSSEDLRWSNEQFF.